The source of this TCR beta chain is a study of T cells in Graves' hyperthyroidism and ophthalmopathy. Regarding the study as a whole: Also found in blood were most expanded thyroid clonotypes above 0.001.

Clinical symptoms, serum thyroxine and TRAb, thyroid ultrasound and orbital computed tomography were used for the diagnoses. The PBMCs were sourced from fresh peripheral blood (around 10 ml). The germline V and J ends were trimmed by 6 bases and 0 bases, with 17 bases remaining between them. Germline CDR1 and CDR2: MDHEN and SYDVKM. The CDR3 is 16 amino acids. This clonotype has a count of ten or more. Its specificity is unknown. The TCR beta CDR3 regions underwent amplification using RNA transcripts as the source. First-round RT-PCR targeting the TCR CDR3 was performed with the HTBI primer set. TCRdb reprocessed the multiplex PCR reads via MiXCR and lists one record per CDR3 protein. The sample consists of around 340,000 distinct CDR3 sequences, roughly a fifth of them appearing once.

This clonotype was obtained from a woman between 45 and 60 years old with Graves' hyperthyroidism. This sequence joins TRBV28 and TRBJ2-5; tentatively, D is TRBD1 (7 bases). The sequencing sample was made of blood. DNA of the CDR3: TGTGCCAGCAGCCCTAACAGGGGAGGAAACCAAGAGACCCAGTACTTC. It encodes CASSPNRGGNQETQYF.